This T cell receptor beta chain comes out of a study of response to subunit inactivated influenza vaccine. This clonotype was recorded a few times. Its antigen is not identified. Overall study findings and caveats: Authors proposed each seasonal influenza vaccination draws in few new T cells.

TCRdb reanalysed the RT-PCR reads using MiXCR and keeps one entry per CDR3 protein. Seen here are about 780,000 distinct CDR3 sequences, less than 20% observed once, and the top ten hold roughly 11%. Trimming cost V 4 bases and J 2 bases, with 14 bases left between them. CDR1 and CDR2 (germline): MDHEN, SYDVKM. There are 15 residues in the CDR3. The sample here was PBMCs from blood, taken about 5 days after vaccination. The receptor was isolated from a man in his forties or fifties who received an inactivated influenza vaccine. The chain has TRBV28 and TRBJ2-5, with D perhaps matching TRBD1 (5 bases). CDR3 in DNA: TGTGCCAGCAGTTCCGAACAGGAGACTCAAGAGACCCAGTACTTC. Amino acids: CASSSEQETQETQYF.